The 24 T cell receptor beta chains reported below all come from one sample, sequenced in a study of blood T cell repertoires in COVID-19. Sequenced by immunoSEQ multiplex PCR; TCRdb stores in-frame clones only, minus some. Seen here are 350,000 to 400,000 clones, more than 75% observed once, and the top ten hold more than 0.95%. The sample was PBMCs or T cells enriched from blood (not recorded which). The receptors were sampled from a woman aged 18-29 years who had recovered from COVID-19.

The V call is TRBV7-3, the J call TRBJ2-3; possible D gene TRBD2, 6 bases. Trimming shortened V by 3 bases and J by 3 bases, and 10 bases separated the two germline ends. Germline CDR1 and CDR2: SGHTA and FQGTGA. The CDR3 spans 14 residues. CDR3 amino acids: CASSLGLLTDTQYF. In DNA, the CDR3 is TGTGCCAGCAGCTTGGGACTCCTAACAGATACGCAGTATTTT.

This clone was detected a few times. The chain is built from TRBV29-1 and TRBJ1-5; 8 bases fit TRBD1. V was clipped by 2 bases and J by 7 bases; unmatched bases: 7. Germline-derived CDR1 and CDR2 are SQVTM and ANQGSEA. The CDR3 has 14 residues. CDR3 nucleotide sequence: TGCAGCGTTGAAATCGGGACAGGTGGACAGCCCCAGCATTTT. It specifies CSVEIGTGGQPQHF.

J is TRBJ1-5 and V is TRBV7-2, with 9 bases matching TRBD1. The germline CDR1 and CDR2 sequences are SGHTA and FQGNSA. The V segment lost 1 base and the J segment 3 bases; nucleotides outside the gene matches: 1. The CDR3 spans 15 residues. The CDR3 sequence is CASSLGQGDNQPQHF. The CDR3 DNA sequence: TGTGCCAGCAGCTTAGGACAGGGGGACAATCAGCCCCAGCATTTT.

V is TRBV5-6 and J is TRBJ2-1; 9 positions match TRBD1. Per the germline V gene, CDR1 is SGHDT and CDR2 is YYEEEE. The junction had 2 bases not matched to a gene; V was cut back by 4 bases and J by 0 bases. The CDR3 sequence is 15 residues long. The CDR3 region has the DNA TGTGCCAGCAGCCCGGGACAGGGCTCCTACAATGAGCAGTTCTTC. Translated, it gives CASSPGQGSYNEQFF.

The rearrangement uses TRBV6-5 and TRBJ2-5, with 10 bases matching TRBD1. Germline CDR1 reads MNHEY; CDR2 reads SVGAGI. The CDR3 covers 14 residues. V lost 6 bases to trimming and J lost 4 bases; unmatched junction nucleotides: 5. In nucleotides, the CDR3 is TGTGCCAGCAGAGACAGGGGGCGGCTAGAGACCCAGTACTTC. Translated: CASRDRGRLETQYF.

The rearrangement links TRBV29-1 to TRBJ1-1; D is unclear. The CDR3 covers 12 residues. The germline CDR1 and CDR2 sequences are SQVTM and ANQGSEA. The ends were cut back, 7 bases at V and 3 bases at J, with 12 bases in the middle. The CDR3 is CSAGPGDTEAFF. CDR3 DNA sequence: TGCAGCGCCGGCCCCGGTGACACTGAAGCTTTCTTT. Based on the CDR3 plus reference TRBV29-1 and TRBJ1-1, the full variable domain is SAVISQKPSRDICQRGTSLTIQCQVDSQVTMMFWYRQQPGQSLTLIATANQGSEATYESGFVIDKFPISRPNLTFSTLTVSNMSPEDSSIYLCSAGPGDTEAFFGQGTRLTVV.

This clone was detected only once. The genes are TRBV5-1 and TRBJ2-2, with 8 positions matching TRBD2. Per germline, CDR1 SGHRS and CDR2 YFSETQ. The CDR3 length is 16 residues. V lost 0 bases, J lost 4 bases, and 5 bases stayed unmatched. CDR3 sequence reads: CASSLAGTSFTGELFF. CDR3 DNA: TGCGCCAGCAGCTTGGCCGGGACTAGTTTCACCGGGGAGCTGTTTTTT.

The chain couples TRBV4-1 to TRBJ2-7, with TRBD1 identical over 11 bases. The V gene end was trimmed by 4 bases and the J gene end by 5 bases; junction bases not matched to a gene: 7. CDR1 MGHRA and CDR2 YSYEKL come from the germline V gene. The CDR3 runs to 15 residues. The CDR3 DNA reads as TGCGCCAGCAGCCCAGGGACAGGGGGTTACCACGAGCAGTACTTC. Its translation: CASSPGTGGYHEQYF.

This chain connects TRBV3-1 (or the pseudogene TRBV3-2) to TRBJ1-4; TRBD1 is a possible D gene (6 bases). Germline CDR1 reads LGHDT; CDR2 reads YNNKEL (reference sequence). The V gene lost 4 bases and the J gene lost 2 bases, with 14 bases spanning the gap. The CDR3 length is 16 residues. The DNA for the CDR3 is TGTGCCAGCAGCCCCGATGGGGGCGCGACTAATGAAAAACTGTTTTTT. Encoded protein: CASSPDGGATNEKLFF.

Here the CDR3 reads CASSLALYGYTF. CDR3 DNA sequence: TGTGCCAGCAGCTTGGCCCTCTACGGCTACACCTTC. This chain links TRBV5-6 with TRBJ1-2, with D uncertain. V lost 0 bases, J lost 8 bases, and 8 bases lay in between. The germline CDR1 and CDR2 sequences are SGHDT and YYEEEE. There are 12 residues in the CDR3.

V gene TRBV19 combines with J gene TRBJ2-7; possibly TRBD1 for D (6 bases). V lost 7 bases, J lost 2 bases, and 12 bases lay in between. The CDR3 loop spans 13 amino acids. CDR1 and CDR2 (germline): LNHDA, SQIVND (reference sequence). The CDR3 protein is CASTDRLTYEQYF. Written as DNA, the CDR3 is TGTGCCAGTACCGACAGGTTGACCTACGAGCAGTACTTC.

The chain carries TRBV28 and TRBJ2-7, with D possibly TRBD2 on 6 matching bases. The ends were cut back, 7 bases at V and 6 bases at J, with 13 bases in the middle. The CDR3 spans 12 residues. From germline, CDR1 is MDHEN and CDR2 SYDVKM. The CDR3 bases are TGTGCCAGCAACCTGGTGGGGGGCGAGCAGTACTTC. It encodes CASNLVGGEQYF.

The rearrangement links TRBV15 to TRBJ1-5; D gene unclear. Trimming pared 1 base from V and 1 base from J, leaving 11 bases between. Germline-derived CDR1 and CDR2 are LNHNV and YYDKDF (reference sequence). The CDR3 contains 16 residues. CDR3 sequence reads: CATSRVGKMSNQPQHF. The CDR3 DNA follows: TGTGCCACCAGCAGAGTCGGGAAGATGAGCAATCAGCCCCAGCATTTT.

V is TRBV25-1 and J is TRBJ1-2, with unresolved D. Germline values: CDR1 MGHDK, CDR2 SYGVNS. V lost 3 bases to trimming and J lost 4 bases, with 15 bases between them. The CDR3 has 15 amino acids. The CDR3 spells CASSDVAVAAYGYTF. The CDR3 DNA reads TGTGCCAGCAGTGATGTCGCCGTAGCCGCCTATGGCTACACCTTC.

This clone was detected only a few times. V and J are TRBV4-1 and TRBJ1-6; D might be TRBD1 (5 bases). The germline gives CDR1 MGHRA, CDR2 YSYEKL. V was shortened by 4 bases and J by 4 bases, with 8 bases between the two germline ends. This CDR3 is built from 14 residues. This CDR3 reads CASSRDSYNSPLHF. CDR3 DNA: TGCGCCAGCAGCCGAGACAGTTATAATTCACCCCTCCACTTT.

This clone was seen once. The genes are TRBV6-5 and TRBJ1-2; D unresolved. Germline CDR1 is MNHEY and CDR2 is SVGAGI. V was pared by 0 bases and J by 8 bases, with 16 bases between. The CDR3 spans 15 residues. CDR3 region: CASSYSRGSLQGYTF. CDR3 nucleotide sequence: TGTGCCAGCAGTTACTCGCGGGGATCCCTCCAGGGCTACACCTTC.

The rearrangement uses TRBV28 and TRBJ2-6; unclear D gene. Germline V gives CDR1 MDHEN, CDR2 SYDVKM. The V end was cut by 6 bases, the J end by 2 bases, with 2 bases between. The CDR3 loop spans 12 amino acids. CDR3 in amino acids: CASSTGANVLTF. CDR3 sequence (DNA): TGTGCCAGCAGCACTGGGGCCAACGTCCTGACTTTC.

This clone was counted a few times. This chain links TRBV15 with TRBJ2-1, with TRBD2 matching over 8 bases. V dropped 3 bases and J dropped 0; count of bases not matched to a gene: 1. The CDR3 runs to 15 residues. CDR1 and CDR2 from the germline V gene are LNHNV and YYDKDF (reference sequence). The CDR3 here is CATSSTSGSYNEQFF. CDR3 sequence (DNA): TGTGCCACCAGCAGCACTAGCGGCTCCTACAATGAGCAGTTCTTC.

As to this clone: Additional DNA sequences in this sample encode the identical CDR3. The chain uses TRBV18 and TRBJ1-1; 8 nucleotides agree with TRBD1. This CDR3 has 14 amino acids. J was trimmed by 2 bases and V by 3 bases; bases with no gene match: 2. The germline gives CDR1 KGHSH, CDR2 LQKENI. CDR3 in DNA: TGTGCCAGCTCACCCGGGACAGGCAACACTGAAGCTTTCTTT. Translating gives CASSPGTGNTEAFF.

The rearrangement joins TRBV7-9 to TRBJ2-3, with unresolved D. The germline CDR1 and CDR2 sequences are SEHNR and FQNEAQ (reference sequence). The CDR3 length is 15 residues. The V gene lost 6 bases and the J gene lost 5 bases, with 18 bases spanning the gap. CDR3 sequence reads: CASRFYPAERDTQYF. The CDR3 region has the DNA TGTGCCAGCAGGTTTTACCCGGCGGAGAGAGATACGCAGTATTTT.

The chain employs TRBV7-2 and TRBJ2-7; 7 bases agree with TRBD1. CDR1 and CDR2 from the germline V gene are SGHTA and FQGNSA. The ends lost 1 base at V and 3 bases at J; junction bases unmatched: 6. The CDR3 is 15 residues long. The CDR3 region is CASSLDHRGFYEQYF. CDR3 nucleotides: TGTGCCAGCAGCTTAGACCACAGGGGCTTCTACGAGCAGTACTTC. The variable domain in full, completed from reference TRBV7-2 and TRBJ2-7, reads GAGVSQSPSNKVTEKGKDVELRCDPISGHTALYWYRQSLGQGLEFLIYFQGNSAPDKSGLPSDRFSAERTGGSVSTLTIQRTQQEDSAVYLCASSLDHRGFYEQYFGPGTRLTVT.

The chain carries TRBV7-2 and TRBJ2-5, with 10 bases identical to TRBD2. The trim removed 3 bases at V and 1 base at J, leaving 2 bases unmatched. CDR3 size: 15 residues. CDR1 and CDR2 from the germline V gene are SGHTA and FQGNSA. DNA for the CDR3: TGTGCCAGCAGCTTTCTAGCGGGGGCCCAAGAGACCCAGTACTTC. This codes for CASSFLAGAQETQYF.

The chain couples TRBV12-5 to TRBJ1-1, with a tentative D call TRBD1 (6 bases). The germline V and J ends were trimmed by 5 bases and 0 bases, with 13 bases remaining between them. Looked up from germline, CDR1 is LGHNT and CDR2 is FRNRAP. This CDR3 spans 15 amino acids. The CDR3 DNA sequence: TGTGCTAGTGGTCCGTGGACAGAGCTGAACACTGAAGCTTTCTTT. This gives the protein CASGPWTELNTEAFF.

The chain links TRBV6-6 to TRBJ2-7; 7 nucleotides match TRBD2. V was pared by 6 bases and J by 4 bases, with 3 bases of the junction left unmatched. Germline CDR1 and CDR2: MNHNY and SVGAGI (reference sequence). This CDR3 spans 12 amino acids. In DNA form, the CDR3 reads TGTGCCAGCAGGGCGGGGGTATACGAGCAGTACTTC. Protein product: CASRAGVYEQYF.